The entry that follows covers one T cell receptor (beta chain) sequence. This entry comes from a study of blood T cell repertoires in COVID-19. Study as a whole: Italy, Spain and the United States were the sources of the convalescent and acute COVID-19 samples. PBMCs, B-cell-depleted T cells, or T cells were the source of the cDNA or gDNA that made up the material.

Germline V lookup: CDR1 KGHSH, CDR2 LQKENI. The CDR3 is made up of 16 amino acids. The V and J ends lost 1 base and 3 bases respectively, with 13 bases between them. Under the authors' procedure: Using reference gene primer amplification, nucleated cell counts were estimated. Using immunoSEQ multiplex PCR, the repertoire was profiled, and TCRdb retains in-frame clones only, with some absent. The V and J calls and clone size come from that table; D and trimming were worked out from the DNA. The data show some 39,000 clones, 70% to 90% seen once. This clonotype was obtained from a man aged 40-55 years with active COVID-19. Material for sequencing was peripheral blood. V usage is TRBV18 and J usage is TRBJ1-5, with D possibly being TRBD1 (5 bases). The CDR3 nucleotides are TGTGCCAGCTCACCACTCGGGGGGGGGAACAATCAGCCCCAGCATTTT. Encoded protein: CASSPLGGGNNQPQHF.